This T cell receptor (beta chain) derives from a study of radiation and T cells in renal cell carcinoma. Broader study findings: Without pretreatment biopsies, baseline tumor clonotype presence was undetermined.

The sample's time point: blood 4 weeks post-SBRT, at nephrectomy. As for treatment: 15 Gy SBRT to primary tumor, nephrectomy 4 weeks later. For this clone: Its antigen is not identified.

Some clones are missing from TCRdb's copy, which holds only in-frame ones; the method was immunoSEQ multiplex PCR. Of 50,000 to 65,000 clones listed, 70% to 80% are singletons. Losses at the gene ends were 2 bases for V and 6 bases for J; bases not matched to a gene: 8. CDR3 length equals 15 residues. Per the germline V gene, CDR1 is SGDLS and CDR2 is YYNGEE. Material: blood, obtained from a patient whose treatment included radiotherapy and nephrectomy. The chain joins TRBV9 to TRBJ2-3, with TRBD2 matching over 8 bases. The sequence derives from a man aged 55 to 69 with renal cell carcinoma. CDR3 sequence (DNA): TGTGCCAGCAGCGTCTCCGGGACTAGTGCCGATACGCAGTATTTT. This gives the protein CASSVSGTSADTQYF. The full variable domain, rest sourced from reference TRBV9 and TRBJ2-3, is DSGVTQTPKHLITATGQRVTLRCSPRSGDLSVYWYQQSLDQGLQFLIQYYNGEERAKGNILERFSAQQFPDLHSELNLSSLELGDSALYFCASSVSGTSADTQYFGPGTRLTVL.